This T cell receptor beta chain is from a study of early T cells in non-severe SARS-CoV-2 infection. Study overall: With bulk RNA from unsorted whole blood as input, sequencing yielded unpaired chains.

This clonotype occurred many times. The antigen remains undetermined. Study-wide results and caveats: Anti-spike CD8 responses were favored in VDJdb matching, and private and CD4 specificities were missed.

Individual cDNA molecules received unique molecular identifiers. From the 5' RACE reads, TCRdb called clonotypes with MiXCR, one entry per CDR3 protein. The table includes about 27,000 distinct CDR3 sequences, around 4% detected once. The specimen sequenced was whole blood. This TCR came from an adult who was a healthcare worker with PCR-confirmed SARS-CoV-2 infection or an uninfected control (not recorded which).

CDR3 loop: CASSLGLAVTDTQYF. The CDR3 DNA follows: TGTGCCAGCAGTTTGGGACTAGCGGTCACAGATACGCAGTATTTT. The chain joins TRBV28 to TRBJ2-3; 11 nucleotides line up with TRBD2. The CDR3 consists of 15 residues. Unmatched junction bases numbered 1, after V lost 3 bases and J lost 2 bases. Germline V gene data show CDR1 as MDHEN and CDR2 as SYDVKM.